The rows below give T cell receptor beta chains drawn from one sample of a study of pediatric ulcerative colitis. The protocol was immunoSEQ multiplex PCR, while the TCRdb copy is restricted to in-frame clones and leaves out a portion. The sample has more than 50,000 clones, over 65% seen once. Sample: blood. Receptor source: a boy between 10 and 17 years old with moderate ulcerative colitis. Each CDR3 is given without its conserved first and last residue. Rows may omit the clone size; those that give it use once, few, many or a size class.

V: TRBV10-3; J: TRBJ1-5; size: .; CDR3: AISVVGGNQPQH
V: TRBV13; J: TRBJ2-5; size: .; CDR3: ASSLGLGTQETQY
V: TRBV29-1; J: TRBJ1-2; size: .; CDR3: SANRGSRYGYT
V: TRBV28; J: TRBJ1-1; size: few; CDR3: ASSLEGGPVNTEAF
V: TRBV9; J: TRBJ2-7; size: once; CDR3: ASSATGTENLEQY
V: TRBV6-1; J: TRBJ1-2; size: few; CDR3: ASRGLTNYGYT
V: TRBV5-4; J: TRBJ2-3; size: once; CDR3: ASSSPTSGSTDTQY
V: TRBV7-2; J: TRBJ2-1; size: .; CDR3: ASSLSWDPYNEQF
V: TRBV4-1; J: TRBJ1-1; size: .; CDR3: ASSQERGVEAF
V: TRBV10-2; J: TRBJ1-1; size: .; CDR3: ASSLGQGGTEAF
V: TRBV7-9; J: TRBJ1-4; size: .; CDR3: ASSGGQVENEKLF
V: TRBV19; J: TRBJ2-7; size: .; CDR3: ASSDLYYEQY
V: TRBV15; J: TRBJ2-2; size: .; CDR3: ATSREGRTGELF
V: TRBV7-2; J: TRBJ2-7; size: .; CDR3: ASSLGLANYEQY
V: TRBV30; J: TRBJ1-3; size: once; CDR3: AYFSDGNTIY
V: TRBV5-1; J: TRBJ1-4; size: once; CDR3: ASSLVWGEKLF
V: TRBV4-2; J: TRBJ1-6; size: .; CDR3: ASSQGDRAGSPLH
V: TRBV6-5; J: TRBJ1-4; size: once; CDR3: ASRGTGGYEKLF
V: TRBV11-3; J: TRBJ2-1; size: .; CDR3: ASSLVGNEQF
V: TRBV5-1; J: TRBJ2-1; size: .; CDR3: ASSGGRGPNNEQF
V: TRBV2; J: TRBJ1-2; size: .; CDR3: ASSEASLGGYT
V: TRBV2; J: TRBJ2-4; size: .; CDR3: ASSAGTSGSWGNIQY
V: TRBV20-1; J: TRBJ1-1; size: few; CDR3: SASRPTEAF
V: TRBV6-1; J: TRBJ1-5; size: .; CDR3: ASSERIAGNQPQH
V: TRBV6-6; J: TRBJ2-7; size: .; CDR3: ASSRTGYEQY
V: TRBV4-1; J: TRBJ2-2; size: .; CDR3: ASSPRQGANTGELF
V: TRBV27; J: TRBJ1-2; size: .; CDR3: ASSLMGGQGILYGYT
V: TRBV6-5; J: TRBJ1-1; size: .; CDR3: ASRYRGVGYTEAF
V: TRBV4-1; J: TRBJ2-3; size: once; CDR3: ASSTGTVNTDTQY